The TCR beta chain under discussion was sequenced for a study of blood T cells in healthy people across ages. Overall study results and limits: Diversity estimates drawn from one million T cells were deemed underestimates.

Note on this clonotype: The antigen remains undetermined.

Trimming took 3 bases from V and 11 from J; bases not matched to a gene: 16. CDR1 is LGHNA, CDR2 YNFKEQ, per germline. The CDR3 contains 16 residues. Each sample had at least 6 million PBMCs isolated. A second PCR, run for 7 to 11 cycles, used a sample-barcoded 5' primer plus a J-beta primer mix. The authors tagged each cDNA molecule using a template-switch adaptor with 12 random nucleotides. Using its own MiXCR run on the 5' RACE reads, TCRdb lists one record per CDR3 protein. Here the sample spans about 1 million distinct CDR3 sequences, under 55% being singletons. This clonotype was obtained from an older woman in good health. The chain recombines TRBV4-2 with TRBJ2-5; 9 bases are shared with TRBD2. Sequenced input: blood. CDR3 nucleotides: TGTGCCAGCAGCCAGGAGACTAGCGGCACGTACAATGAGCAGTACTTC. Translating gives CASSQETSGTYNEQYF.